This TCR beta chain came from a study of shared clonotypes between healthy human individuals. At the level of the study: Each donor's CD4 naive and CD4 memory cells filled three plates apiece, CD8 naive two, and CD8 memory one. The study, taken as a whole, reports: The study's rarefaction showed incomplete sorted-subset sequencing despite large depth.

A remark on this clone: Its antigen is currently unknown. The sample carries other DNA sequences with the same CDR3.

Naive CD8 cells lacked CD45RO, underwent positive selection for CCR7 and left out terminally differentiated effector memory CD45RA+ cells. Replicate PCRs for sorted subsets used about 200 ng DNA; this equaled around 29,000 T cell genomes. Sequencing was performed with immunoSEQ multiplex PCR; in TCRdb, only in-frame clones are kept and a portion is missing. The data hold about 820,000 clones, with approximately 92% observed a single time. With V trimmed by 2 bases and J by 2 bases, 3 bases remained unmatched. Germline-derived CDR1 and CDR2 are SGHRS and YFSETQ. This CDR3 has 15 amino acids. J is TRBJ2-7 and V is TRBV5-1, with 11 positions matching TRBD2. This clonotype was sampled from a young man in good health. The sample comprised naive CD8+ T cells sorted from blood. The CDR3 DNA sequence: TGCGCCAGCAGCTTCACTAGCGGGGGTACCTACGAGCAGTACTTC. This encodes CASSFTSGGTYEQYF.